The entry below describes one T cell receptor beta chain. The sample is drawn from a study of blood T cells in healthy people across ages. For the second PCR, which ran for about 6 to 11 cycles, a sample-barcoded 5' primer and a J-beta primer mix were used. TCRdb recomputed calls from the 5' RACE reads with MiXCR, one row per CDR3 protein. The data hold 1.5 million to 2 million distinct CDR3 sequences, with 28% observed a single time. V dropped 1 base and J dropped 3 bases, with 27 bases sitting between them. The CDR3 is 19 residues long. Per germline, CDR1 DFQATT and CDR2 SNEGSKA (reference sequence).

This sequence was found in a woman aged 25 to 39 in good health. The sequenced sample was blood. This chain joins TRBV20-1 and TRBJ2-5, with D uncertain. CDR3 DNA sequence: TGCAGTGCTAGAGGACACGGAGACACGACGCTCTTTGAGGAAGAGACCCAGTACTTC. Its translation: CSARGHGDTTLFEEETQYF.